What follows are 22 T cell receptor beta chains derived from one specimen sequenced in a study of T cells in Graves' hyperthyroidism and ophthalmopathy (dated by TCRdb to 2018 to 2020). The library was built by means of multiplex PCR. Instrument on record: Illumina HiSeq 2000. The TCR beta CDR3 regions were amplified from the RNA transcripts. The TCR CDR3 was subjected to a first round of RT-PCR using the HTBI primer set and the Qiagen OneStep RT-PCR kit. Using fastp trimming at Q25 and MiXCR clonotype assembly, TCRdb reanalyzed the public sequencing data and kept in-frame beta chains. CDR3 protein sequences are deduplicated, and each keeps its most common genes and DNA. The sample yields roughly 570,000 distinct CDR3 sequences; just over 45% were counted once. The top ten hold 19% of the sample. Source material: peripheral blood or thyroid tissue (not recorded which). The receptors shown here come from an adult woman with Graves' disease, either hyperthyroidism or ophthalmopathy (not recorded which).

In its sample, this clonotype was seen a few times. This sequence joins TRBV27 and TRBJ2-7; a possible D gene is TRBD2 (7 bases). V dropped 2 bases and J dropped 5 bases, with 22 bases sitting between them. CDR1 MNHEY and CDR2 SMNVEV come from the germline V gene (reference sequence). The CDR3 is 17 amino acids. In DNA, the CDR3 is TGTGCCAGCAGTTTAATAGGTGGGGGGGCGTTATGGCACGAGCAGTACTTC. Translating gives CASSLIGGGALWHEQYF.

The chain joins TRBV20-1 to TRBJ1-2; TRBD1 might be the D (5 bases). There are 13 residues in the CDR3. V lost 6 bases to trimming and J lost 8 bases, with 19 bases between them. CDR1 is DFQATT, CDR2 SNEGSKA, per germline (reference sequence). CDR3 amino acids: CSARTPAGQGYTF. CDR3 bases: TGCAGTGCCCGGACCCCCGCGGGGCAGGGCTACACCTTC.

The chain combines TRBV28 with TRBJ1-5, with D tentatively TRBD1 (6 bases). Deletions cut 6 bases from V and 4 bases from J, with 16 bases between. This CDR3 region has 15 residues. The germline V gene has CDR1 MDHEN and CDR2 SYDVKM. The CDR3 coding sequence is TGTGCCAGCAGGTTCGGGGGGGCTGGGAATCAGCCCCAGCATTTT. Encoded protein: CASRFGGAGNQPQHF. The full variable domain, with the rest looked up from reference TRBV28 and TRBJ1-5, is DVKVTQSSRYLVKRTGEKVFLECVQDMDHENMFWYRQDPGLGLRLIYFSYDVKMKEKGDIPEGYSVSREKKERFSLILESASTNQTSMYLCASRFGGAGNQPQHFGDGTRLSIL.

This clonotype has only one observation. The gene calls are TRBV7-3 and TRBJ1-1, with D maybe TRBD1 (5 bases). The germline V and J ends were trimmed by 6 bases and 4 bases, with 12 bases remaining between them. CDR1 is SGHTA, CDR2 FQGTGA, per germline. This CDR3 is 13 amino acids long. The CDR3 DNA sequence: TGTGCCAGCAGTGCGGGGGGAAGCACTGAAGCTTTCTTT. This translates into CASSAGGSTEAFF.

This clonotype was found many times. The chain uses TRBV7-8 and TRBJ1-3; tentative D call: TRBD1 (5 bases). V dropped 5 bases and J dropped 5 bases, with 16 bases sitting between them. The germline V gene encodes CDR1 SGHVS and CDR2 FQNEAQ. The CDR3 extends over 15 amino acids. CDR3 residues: CASSPQGVVRNTIYF. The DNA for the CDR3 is TGTGCCAGCAGCCCTCAGGGAGTTGTTAGAAACACCATATATTTT.

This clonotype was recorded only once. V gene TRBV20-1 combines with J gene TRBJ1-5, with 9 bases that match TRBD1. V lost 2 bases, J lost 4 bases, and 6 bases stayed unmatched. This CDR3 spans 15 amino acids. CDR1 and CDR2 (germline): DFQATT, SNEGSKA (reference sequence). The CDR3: CSARSDRGLNQPQHF. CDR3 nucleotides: TGCAGTGCTAGATCGGACAGGGGACTAAATCAGCCCCAGCATTTT.

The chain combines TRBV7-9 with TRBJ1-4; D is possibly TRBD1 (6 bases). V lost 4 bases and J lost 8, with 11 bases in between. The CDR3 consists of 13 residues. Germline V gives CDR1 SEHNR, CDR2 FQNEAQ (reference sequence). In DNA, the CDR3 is TGTGCCAGCAGCTATACCACAGGGGAAAAACTGTTTTTT. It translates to CASSYTTGEKLFF.

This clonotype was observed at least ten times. The CDR3 sequence: CASRTGLKLFF. The CDR3 nucleotides read TGTGCCAGCAGGACAGGTTTAAAACTGTTTTTT. The V call is TRBV6-5, the J call TRBJ1-4, with D maybe TRBD1 (6 bases). Germline V gene lookup returns CDR1 MNHEY and CDR2 SVGAGI. This CDR3 region has 11 residues. Trimming stripped 6 bases from V and 10 bases from J, with 9 bases between.

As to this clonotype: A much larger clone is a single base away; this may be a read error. The CDR3 DNA reads TGCGCCAGCAGCCAAGGGACTAGCGAATACGAGCAGTACTTC. It yields the protein CASSQGTSEYEQYF. This chain links TRBV4-1 with TRBJ2-7; TRBD2 matches 9 bases. J was trimmed by 4 bases and V by 1 base; bases with no gene match: 2. The CDR3 is 14 residues long. CDR1 is MGHRA, CDR2 YSYEKL, per germline.

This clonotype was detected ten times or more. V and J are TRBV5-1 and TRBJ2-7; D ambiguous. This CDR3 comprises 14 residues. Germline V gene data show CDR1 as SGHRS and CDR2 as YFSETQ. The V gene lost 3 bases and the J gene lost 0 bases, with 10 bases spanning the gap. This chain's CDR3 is CASSSVSNSYEQYF. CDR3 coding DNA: TGCGCCAGCAGCTCGGTTTCTAACTCCTACGAGCAGTACTTC.

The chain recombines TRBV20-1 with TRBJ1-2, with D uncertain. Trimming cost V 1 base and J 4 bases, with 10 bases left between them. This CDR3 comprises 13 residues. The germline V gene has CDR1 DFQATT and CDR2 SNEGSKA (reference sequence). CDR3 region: CSARVGKGYGYTF. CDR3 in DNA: TGCAGTGCTAGAGTAGGCAAGGGCTATGGCTACACCTTC.

The CDR3 spells CASSRDRWNTGELFF. The CDR3 nucleotides are TGTGCCAGCTCTCGGGACAGATGGAACACCGGGGAGCTGTTTTTT. The rearrangement links TRBV18 to TRBJ2-2; 7 bases line up with TRBD1. CDR3 length: 15 residues. Germline V gives CDR1 KGHSH, CDR2 LQKENI. Trimming took 6 bases from V and 1 from J; bases not matched to a gene: 5.

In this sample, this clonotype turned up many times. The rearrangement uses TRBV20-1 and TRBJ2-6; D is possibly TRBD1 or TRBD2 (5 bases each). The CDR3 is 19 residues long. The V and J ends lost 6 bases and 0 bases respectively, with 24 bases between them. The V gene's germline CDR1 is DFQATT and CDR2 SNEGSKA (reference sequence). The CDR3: CSASTLFTGPNSGANVLTF. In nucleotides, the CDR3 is TGCAGTGCGTCTACCCTCTTTACGGGACCGAACTCTGGGGCCAACGTCCTGACTTTC.

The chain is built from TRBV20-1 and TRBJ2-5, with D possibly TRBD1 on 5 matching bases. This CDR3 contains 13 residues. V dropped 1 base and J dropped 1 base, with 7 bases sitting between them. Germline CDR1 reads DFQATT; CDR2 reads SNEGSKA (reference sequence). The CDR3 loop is CSARVDSQETQYF. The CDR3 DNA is TGCAGTGCTAGAGTTGACAGCCAAGAGACCCAGTACTTC.

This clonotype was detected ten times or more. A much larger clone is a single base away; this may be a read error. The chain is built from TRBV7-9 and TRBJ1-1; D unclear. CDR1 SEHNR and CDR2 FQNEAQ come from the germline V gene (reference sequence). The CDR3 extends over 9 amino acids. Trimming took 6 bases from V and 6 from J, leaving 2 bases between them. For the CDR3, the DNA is TGTGCCAGCAGTCCTGAAGCTTTCTTT. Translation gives CASSPEAFF.

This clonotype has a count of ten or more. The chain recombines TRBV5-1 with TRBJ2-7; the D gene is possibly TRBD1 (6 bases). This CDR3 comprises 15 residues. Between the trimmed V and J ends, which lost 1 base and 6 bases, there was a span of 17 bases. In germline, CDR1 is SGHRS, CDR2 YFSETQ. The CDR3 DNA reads TGCGCCAGCAGCTTGCAGCGTCAGGGGTTGAGCGAGCAGTACTTC. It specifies CASSLQRQGLSEQYF.

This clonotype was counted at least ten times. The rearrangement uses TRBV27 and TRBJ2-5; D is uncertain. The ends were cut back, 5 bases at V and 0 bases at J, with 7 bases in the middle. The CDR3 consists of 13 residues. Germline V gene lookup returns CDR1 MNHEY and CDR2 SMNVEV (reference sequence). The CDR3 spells CASSKDYQETQYF. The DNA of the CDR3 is TGTGCCAGCAGTAAAGACTACCAAGAGACCCAGTACTTC.

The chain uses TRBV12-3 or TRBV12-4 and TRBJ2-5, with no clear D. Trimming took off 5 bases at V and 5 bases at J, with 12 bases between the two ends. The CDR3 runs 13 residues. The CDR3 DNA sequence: TGTGCCAGCAGTGAAGGGCCGAGGGAGACCCAGTACTTC. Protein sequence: CASSEGPRETQYF.

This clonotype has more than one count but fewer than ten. The CDR3 nucleotides are TGCAGCGTTGAGACAGACAGGGCGAACACTGAAGCTTTCTTT. Translated: CSVETDRANTEAFF. This chain connects TRBV29-1 to TRBJ1-1; 7 positions match TRBD1. The ends lost 3 bases at V and 1 base at J; junction bases unmatched: 5. Germline V gene data show CDR1 as SQVTM and CDR2 as ANQGSEA. The CDR3 extends over 14 amino acids.

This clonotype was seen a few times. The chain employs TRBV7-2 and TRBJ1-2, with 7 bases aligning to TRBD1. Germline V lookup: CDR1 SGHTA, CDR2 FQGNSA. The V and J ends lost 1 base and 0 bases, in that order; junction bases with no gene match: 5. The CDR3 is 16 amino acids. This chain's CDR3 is CASSLDGRGSNYGYTF. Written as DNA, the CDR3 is TGTGCCAGCAGCTTAGATGGCAGGGGGTCTAACTATGGCTACACCTTC.

The CDR3 sequence: CASSITGAANVLTF. CDR3 bases: TGTGCCAGTAGTATAACAGGGGCGGCGAACGTCCTGACTTTC. The gene calls are TRBV19 and TRBJ2-6; 7 bases fit TRBD1. V lost 2 bases, J lost 10 bases, and 5 bases stayed unmatched. The CDR3 sequence is 14 residues long. Germline V gene sequence: CDR1 LNHDA, CDR2 SQIVND (reference sequence).

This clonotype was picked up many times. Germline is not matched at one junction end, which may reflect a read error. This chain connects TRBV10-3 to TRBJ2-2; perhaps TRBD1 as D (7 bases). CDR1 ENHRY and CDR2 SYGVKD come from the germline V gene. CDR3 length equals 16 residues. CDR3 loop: CAISMTGPTNTGGLFF. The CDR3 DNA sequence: TGTGCCATCAGCATGACAGGGCCTACGAACACCGGGGGGCTGTTTTTT.